These 20 T cell receptor beta chains were sequenced from one sample in a study of cytomegalovirus exposure and HLA in healthy donors (TCRdb year 2017). The library was built by means of the immunoSEQ multiplex PCR assay. For the multiplex PCR, a mixture combining 60 forward primers for TCR Vbeta segments and 13 reverse primers for TCR Jbeta segments was used. This is the immuneACCESS table as TCRdb keeps it, with only in-frame sequences that have V and J called. A part of the clones is gone; compared with another copy, unresolved V genes explain less than half, and the rest is unexplained. The sample table records over 150,000 clones; around 77% of these occur just once. Around 1.6% of the sample is in the top ten clones. Material: PBMCs. The origin of the receptors is a woman under 30 in good health and CMV-seronegative.

The V call is TRBV7-2, the J call TRBJ2-2, with 7 nucleotides matching TRBD1. The germline CDR1 and CDR2 sequences are SGHTA and FQGNSA. The V segment lost 3 bases and the J segment 2 bases; nucleotides outside the gene matches: 3. This CDR3 contains 15 residues. The chain's CDR3 is CASSFRDRNTGELFF. The DNA for the CDR3 is TGTGCCAGCAGCTTCCGGGACAGAAACACCGGGGAGCTGTTTTTT.

The chain carries TRBV5-1 and TRBJ2-5, with 8 positions matching TRBD1. Germline V lookup: CDR1 SGHRS, CDR2 YFSETQ. V was pared by 4 bases and J by 4 bases, with 12 bases of the junction left unmatched. The CDR3 has 16 amino acids. Here the CDR3 reads CASSLGPRGRLETQYF. The CDR3 DNA reads TGCGCCAGCAGCCTGGGGCCCAGGGGGCGCCTAGAGACCCAGTACTTC.

This rearrangement joins TRBV7-3 to TRBJ2-3; TRBD2 matches 9 bases. The CDR3 loop spans 16 amino acids. J gave up 1 base and V 3 bases, and 5 bases lay outside the gene matches. CDR1 is SGHTA and CDR2 is FQGTGA in the germline V gene. This CDR3 reads CASSFHSSGGTDTQYF. CDR3 bases: TGTGCCAGCAGCTTCCACTCTAGCGGGGGCACAGATACGCAGTATTTT.

The J gene is TRBJ2-5, the V gene TRBV5-1; 8 positions match TRBD1. V trimming: 0 bases; J trimming: 2 bases; junction bases outside the gene matches: 6. The CDR3 is 16 amino acids. Germline assignment: CDR1 SGHRS and CDR2 YFSETQ. The chain's CDR3 is CASSLAGQGFQETQYF. DNA of the CDR3: TGCGCCAGCAGCTTGGCAGGACAGGGATTTCAAGAGACCCAGTACTTC.

This clone was seen once. This chain's CDR3 is CASSLEAVAGPNLAKNIQYF. DNA for the CDR3: TGTGCCAGCAGCTTAGAGGCTGTAGCGGGGCCTAATCTAGCCAAAAACATTCAGTACTTC. The chain uses TRBV11-2 and TRBJ2-4, with TRBD2 matching 8 bases. Germline values: CDR1 SGHAT, CDR2 FQNNGV. The CDR3 sequence is 20 residues long. Unmatched junction bases numbered 13, after V lost 0 bases and J lost 0 bases.

This rearrangement joins TRBV27 to TRBJ1-5, with D possibly TRBD1 on 5 matching bases. Looked up from germline, CDR1 is MNHEY and CDR2 is SMNVEV (reference sequence). The CDR3 has 15 residues. V lost 3 bases and J lost 3, with 12 bases in between. In nucleotides, the CDR3 is TGTGCCAGCAGTTTGGGGGGAGTGTACAATCAGCCCCAGCATTTT. Encoded protein: CASSLGGVYNQPQHF.

This chain links TRBV15 with TRBJ1-2; TRBD1 agrees at 9 bases. The CDR3 spans 15 residues. V lost 0 bases, J lost 8 bases, and 7 bases stayed unmatched. CDR1 is LNHNV, CDR2 YYDKDF, per germline (reference sequence). Here the CDR3 reads CATSRDRGQGIGYTF. As DNA, the CDR3 is TGTGCCACCAGCAGAGATAGGGGACAGGGAATCGGCTACACCTTC.

The chain employs TRBV6-1 and TRBJ2-3, with D unresolved. Trimming removed 5 bases at V and 0 bases at J, with 6 bases between. The germline V gene encodes CDR1 MNHNS and CDR2 SASEGT. This CDR3 is built from 13 residues. CDR3 region: CASSIQSTDTQYF. DNA for the CDR3: TGTGCCAGCAGTATCCAAAGCACAGATACGCAGTATTTT.

This chain links TRBV29-1 with TRBJ1-1; D ambiguous. V lost 7 bases and J 0 bases, leaving 15 bases between the germline ends. Germline CDR1 reads SQVTM; CDR2 reads ANQGSEA. The CDR3 totals 14 residues. The CDR3 coding sequence is TGCAGCGCACCACTGGGCAGTGTGAACACTGAAGCTTTCTTT. Protein: CSAPLGSVNTEAFF. Based on the CDR3 plus reference TRBV29-1 and TRBJ1-1, the full variable domain is SAVISQKPSRDICQRGTSLTIQCQVDSQVTMMFWYRQQPGQSLTLIATANQGSEATYESGFVIDKFPISRPNLTFSTLTVSNMSPEDSSIYLCSAPLGSVNTEAFFGQGTRLTVV.

CDR3 nucleotide sequence: TGCAGCGTTGAAGGATGGAAATCGGGACTCAATGAGCAGTTCTTC. It specifies CSVEGWKSGLNEQFF. V gene TRBV29-1 combines with J gene TRBJ2-1; maybe TRBD2 (6 bases). Germline V gene data show CDR1 as SQVTM and CDR2 as ANQGSEA. This CDR3 region has 15 residues. Between the trimmed V and J ends, which lost 1 base and 6 bases, there was a span of 16 bases.

The chain carries TRBV5-1 and TRBJ2-7; no clear D. The CDR3 spans 14 residues. Trimming removed 0 bases from V and 3 bases from J, with 10 bases in between. The germline gives CDR1 SGHRS, CDR2 YFSETQ. CDR3 in amino acids: CASSLENNNYEQYF. In DNA form, the CDR3 reads TGCGCCAGCAGCTTGGAGAACAACAACTACGAGCAGTACTTC.

V usage is TRBV7-2 and J usage is TRBJ2-7; TRBD1 might be the D (5 bases). Per the germline V gene, CDR1 is SGHTA and CDR2 is FQGNSA. The V end was cut by 3 bases, the J end by 6 bases, with 15 bases between. This CDR3 contains 14 residues. The CDR3 is CASSFPAGRSEQYF. Written as DNA, the CDR3 is TGTGCCAGCAGCTTCCCCGCAGGGCGGAGCGAGCAGTACTTC.

V and J are TRBV6-6 and TRBJ2-7; D call uncertain. V lost 8 bases and J lost 4, with 12 bases in between. CDR3 length: 12 amino acids. Looked up from germline, CDR1 is MNHNY and CDR2 is SVGAGI (reference sequence). CDR3 loop: CASASVSYEQYF. CDR3 DNA: TGTGCCAGCGCTTCGGTATCGTACGAGCAGTACTTC.

The CDR3 DNA is TGTGCCACCCGGGACAGGGGTATGGGGGAGCTGTTTTTT. It translates to CATRDRGMGELFF. V is TRBV19 and J is TRBJ2-2; 10 bases line up with TRBD1. The CDR3 loop spans 13 amino acids. Germline V lookup: CDR1 LNHDA, CDR2 SQIVND (reference sequence). Trimming removed 10 bases from V and 8 bases from J; junction bases left unmatched: 7.

This chain uses TRBV4-1 with TRBJ2-1; D is uncertain. This CDR3 comprises 11 residues. Germline CDR1 and CDR2: MGHRA and YSYEKL. V shed 6 bases and J shed 7 bases, with 7 bases lying between them. The CDR3 is CASSVANEQFF. The CDR3 DNA follows: TGCGCCAGCAGTGTTGCGAATGAGCAGTTCTTC.

This clone showed up just once. The junction departs from germline at one end; a sequencing error may be responsible. This sequence joins TRBV7-9 and TRBJ1-2; 7 positions agree with TRBD1. Germline values: CDR1 SEHNR, CDR2 FQNEAQ (reference sequence). The CDR3 runs 13 residues. CDR3 sequence: CSSSGRQGWGYTF. In DNA, the CDR3 is TGTTCCAGCAGCGGAAGACAGGGCTGGGGCTACACCTTC.

The V gene is TRBV29-1, the J gene TRBJ2-1, with 8 bases fitting TRBD1. This CDR3 spans 14 amino acids. Unmatched junction bases numbered 11, after V lost 8 bases and J lost 5 bases. The germline V gene encodes CDR1 SQVTM and CDR2 ANQGSEA. Here the CDR3 DNA reads TGCAGCTTTGCTGGACAGGGTTTAAACAATGAGCAGTTCTTC. This encodes CSFAGQGLNNEQFF.

The J gene is TRBJ2-2, the V gene TRBV7-2; unclear D gene. V was trimmed by 7 bases and J by 0 bases, leaving 6 bases between them. Germline V CDR1 and CDR2: SGHTA, FQGNSA. CDR3 length: 13 residues. In DNA form, the CDR3 reads TGTGCCAGCAAACAGACGAACACCGGGGAGCTGTTTTTT. Translation: CASKQTNTGELFF. The full variable domain, rest sourced from reference TRBV7-2 and TRBJ2-2, is GAGVSQSPSNKVTEKGKDVELRCDPISGHTALYWYRQSLGQGLEFLIYFQGNSAPDKSGLPSDRFSAERTGGSVSTLTIQRTQQEDSAVYLCASKQTNTGELFFGEGSRLTVL.

This chain connects TRBV7-8 to TRBJ1-3, with a tentative D call TRBD1 (6 bases). The CDR3 extends over 15 amino acids. The V and J ends lost 5 bases and 0 bases respectively, with 11 bases between them. The V gene's germline CDR1 is SGHVS and CDR2 FQNEAQ. CDR3 residues: CASSGQTYSGNTIYF. CDR3 DNA: TGTGCCAGCAGCGGACAGACTTACTCTGGAAACACCATATATTTT.

The chain recombines TRBV4-2 with TRBJ1-5; D might be TRBD1 (5 bases). The germline gives CDR1 LGHNA, CDR2 YNFKEQ. This CDR3 spans 15 amino acids. V gave up 4 bases and J gave up 5 bases, with 15 bases separating them. The CDR3 sequence is CASSRTGEGDQPQHF. The CDR3 DNA sequence: TGTGCCAGCAGCCGAACGGGGGAGGGAGATCAGCCCCAGCATTTT.